One sample yielded the 5 T cell receptor beta chains listed below, sequenced in a study of T cell responses to AZD1222 COVID-19 vaccine. The repertoire was sequenced with immunoSEQ multiplex PCR; TCRdb's copy has only in-frame clones and lacks some. The profile shows roughly 100,000 clones, around 89% of them singletons. The sample was peripheral blood, taken on day 0 of AZD1222 vaccination. These receptors originate from an adult in good health.

The rearrangement uses TRBV2 and TRBJ2-1, with D maybe TRBD1 (6 bases). There are 13 residues in the CDR3. Between the trimmed V and J ends, which lost 6 bases and 8 bases, there was a span of 14 bases. The V gene's germline CDR1 is SNHLY and CDR2 FYNNEI. Written as DNA, the CDR3 is TGTGCCAGCAGGGGGGCTAGGGGCGATGAGCAGTTCTTC. Translation gives CASRGARGDEQFF.

The chain couples TRBV5-4 to TRBJ1-4; TRBD1 matches 7 bases. J was trimmed by 3 bases and V by 3 bases; bases with no gene match: 5. This CDR3 is 15 amino acids long. CDR1 and CDR2 (germline): SGHNT, YYREEE (reference sequence). CDR3 bases: TGTGCCAGCAGCTCAATGACAGGGCCTAATGAAAAACTGTTTTTT. It codes for CASSSMTGPNEKLFF.

The rearrangement joins TRBV29-1 to TRBJ2-7; D perhaps matches TRBD1 (6 bases). The CDR3 is made up of 16 amino acids. Germline lookup yields CDR1 SQVTM and CDR2 ANQGSEA. V was pared by 0 bases and J by 1 base, with 16 bases between. Written as DNA, the CDR3 is TGCAGCGTTGAAGATCTAGGCAGGGGAGCTTCCTACGAGCAGTACTTC. It specifies CSVEDLGRGASYEQYF.

This clone was seen once. The genes are TRBV5-5 and TRBJ2-7; tentative D call: TRBD1 (6 bases). The length of the CDR3 is 13 residues. V was shortened by 2 bases and J by 5 bases, with 11 bases between the two germline ends. The germline gives CDR1 SGHKS, CDR2 YYEKEE (reference sequence). The CDR3 DNA follows: TGTGCCAGCAGCTTCCAGGGGACGGACGAGCAGTACTTC. Residues: CASSFQGTDEQYF.

The V gene is TRBV20-1, the J gene TRBJ1-1; the D gene is possibly TRBD1 (5 bases). The CDR3 covers 11 residues. The V end was cut by 8 bases, the J end by 3 bases, with 10 bases between. Germline V gene sequence: CDR1 DFQATT, CDR2 SNEGSKA (reference sequence). The CDR3 region has the DNA TGCAGTCTTGTGGGGGACACTGAAGCTTTCTTT. Translated: CSLVGDTEAFF.